The 27 T cell receptor beta chains in this list originate from one sample, sequenced in a study of blood T cell repertoires in COVID-19. Profiled with immunoSEQ multiplex PCR; TCRdb holds only in-frame clones, not every one. The sample contains hundreds of thousands of clones, approximately 78% of which appear only once. Sequencing was carried out using peripheral blood. All receptors come from a woman of 80 years or more with acute or convalescent COVID-19.

The rearrangement uses TRBV29-1 and TRBJ1-1; perhaps TRBD1 as D (6 bases). The CDR3 is made up of 14 amino acids. The V gene's germline CDR1 is SQVTM and CDR2 ANQGSEA. V was cut by 7 bases and J by 2 bases, with 17 bases left in between. The CDR3 protein is CSAGGGRGNTEAFF. The CDR3 DNA reads TGCAGCGCCGGGGGGGGCAGGGGAAACACTGAAGCTTTCTTT.

The V and J genes are TRBV7-8 and TRBJ2-7, with TRBD2 identical over 8 bases. With 4 bases clipped from V and 4 bases from J, the junction kept 9 bases outside the gene matches. CDR3 size: 15 residues. From germline, CDR1 is SGHVS and CDR2 FQNEAQ. CDR3 region: CASSSGGDDWYEQYF. In nucleotides, the CDR3 is TGTGCCAGCAGCTCCGGGGGGGACGATTGGTACGAGCAGTACTTC.

The chain uses TRBV5-4 and TRBJ1-2, with D perhaps matching TRBD1 (5 bases). CDR1 SGHNT and CDR2 YYREEE come from the germline V gene (reference sequence). This CDR3 has 13 amino acids. Trimming removed 0 bases from V and 5 bases from J, with 8 bases in between. The CDR3, as DNA: TGTGCCAGCAGCTTGGAGACAGTATATGGCTACACCTTC. It yields the protein CASSLETVYGYTF.

As to this clone: At the DNA level, this CDR3 is encoded by other sequences in the same sample as well. The chain carries TRBV5-1 and TRBJ2-1; D is ambiguous. Trimming cost V 1 base and J 0 bases, with 5 bases left between them. Germline CDR1 is SGHRS and CDR2 is YFSETQ. The CDR3 extends over 14 amino acids. The CDR3 sequence: CASSLTSSYNEQFF. CDR3 nucleotide sequence: TGCGCCAGCAGCTTGACAAGCTCCTACAATGAGCAGTTCTTC.

The chain couples TRBV10-1 to TRBJ1-5, with 8 bases matching TRBD1. V shed 6 bases, J shed 6 bases, and the junction held 10 bases outside the gene matches. Germline CDR1 and CDR2: WNHNN and SYGVQD (reference sequence). The CDR3 spans 15 residues. The CDR3 coding sequence is TGCGCCAGCAGCACTCTTAGGACAGGGACTCAGCCCCAGCATTTT. This sequence encodes CASSTLRTGTQPQHF.

A few counts support this clone. This chain links TRBV28 with TRBJ2-7; no clear D gene. With 7 bases removed from V and 10 bases from J, the gap between germline ends came to 14 bases. From germline, CDR1 is MDHEN and CDR2 SYDVKM. CDR3 length: 11 residues. In nucleotides, the CDR3 is TGTGCCAGCAACGCAGGCAGTCACCAGTACTTC. Translation: CASNAGSHQYF.

The chain carries TRBV29-1 and TRBJ2-2; maybe TRBD1 (5 bases). This CDR3 spans 13 amino acids. The V end lost 4 bases, the J end lost 1 base, and 7 bases lay between the germline ends. Germline V CDR1 and CDR2: SQVTM, ANQGSEA. DNA of the CDR3: TGCAGCGTTGGGGGCGGGAACACCGGGGAGCTGTTTTTT. Protein: CSVGGGNTGELFF.

This clone has just one count. The CDR3 spells CASSLASGNPNEQFF. For the CDR3, the DNA is TGTGCCAGCAGCTTAGCTAGCGGGAACCCCAATGAGCAGTTCTTC. V is TRBV7-2 and J is TRBJ2-1; TRBD2 matches at 8 bases. This CDR3 has 15 amino acids. In germline, CDR1 is SGHTA, CDR2 FQGNSA. V gave up 0 bases and J gave up 6 bases; unmatched junction bases: 4.

The chain combines TRBV3-1 (or the pseudogene TRBV3-2) with TRBJ1-1; D not resolved. Germline-derived CDR1 and CDR2 are LGHDT and YNNKEL (reference sequence). Trimming removed 1 base from V and 5 bases from J, with 14 bases in between. The CDR3 consists of 15 residues. The CDR3 spells CASSQVLGEGTEAFF. CDR3 bases: TGTGCCAGCAGCCAAGTTCTGGGAGAAGGTACTGAAGCTTTCTTT.

This clone appeared once. V and J are TRBV5-6 and TRBJ2-4; TRBD2 is a possible D gene (5 bases). The CDR3 sequence is 17 residues long. V was cut by 3 bases and J by 2 bases, with 18 bases left in between. The germline V gene has CDR1 SGHDT and CDR2 YYEEEE. The CDR3 sequence is CASSSLGLALTKNIQYF. The DNA for the CDR3 is TGTGCCAGCAGCTCCTTAGGTCTAGCTTTGACCAAAAACATTCAGTACTTC.

This chain uses TRBV2 with TRBJ2-1; 9 bases map to TRBD2. The CDR3 sequence is 16 residues long. J was trimmed by 2 bases and V by 3 bases; bases with no gene match: 5. Germline-derived CDR1 and CDR2 are SNHLY and FYNNEI. CDR3 protein: CASSDRLAGTYNEQFF. The CDR3, as DNA: TGTGCCAGCAGTGACCGGCTAGCGGGGACCTACAATGAGCAGTTCTTC. The variable domain in full, completed from reference TRBV2 and TRBJ2-1, reads EPEVTQTPSHQVTQMGQEVILRCVPISNHLYFYWYRQILGQKVEFLVSFYNNEISEKSEIFDDQFSVERPDGSNFTLKIRSTKLEDSAMYFCASSDRLAGTYNEQFFGPGTRLTVL.

This chain uses TRBV25-1 with TRBJ2-7; 7 bases agree with TRBD2. This CDR3 has 14 residues. Germline CDR1 and CDR2: MGHDK and SYGVNS. J gave up 1 base and V 0 bases, and 0 bases lay outside the gene matches. DNA of the CDR3: TGTGCCAGCAGTGAATACGGGGGGTCCTACGAGCAGTACTTC. It encodes CASSEYGGSYEQYF.

This clone was observed a handful of times. The rearrangement joins TRBV2 to TRBJ2-5, with TRBD2 matching 11 bases. The CDR3 is 19 amino acids. Unmatched junction bases numbered 18, after V lost 4 bases and J lost 5 bases. Germline CDR1 is SNHLY and CDR2 is FYNNEI. The CDR3 loop reads CASSVPLGGTSGGRETQYF. The CDR3 nucleotides read TGTGCCAGCAGTGTACCCCTAGGGGGGACTAGCGGAGGACGGGAGACCCAGTACTTC.

CDR3 sequence (DNA): TGTGCCAGCAGCTCGGGGACAGACTCCTACGAGCAGTACTTC. Amino acids: CASSSGTDSYEQYF. This chain joins TRBV5-8 and TRBJ2-7, with 7 positions matching TRBD1. Germline CDR1 is SGHTS and CDR2 is YDEGEE. J was trimmed by 0 bases and V by 3 bases; bases with no gene match: 3. CDR3 length: 14 residues.

This chain links TRBV10-1 with TRBJ2-1, with TRBD2 matching over 14 bases. The germline V gene encodes CDR1 WNHNN and CDR2 SYGVQD (reference sequence). CDR3 length equals 16 residues. Trimming took 0 bases from V and 7 from J; bases not matched to a gene: 2. Here the CDR3 reads CASSESTSGRVNEQFF. In nucleotides, the CDR3 is TGCGCCAGCAGTGAGTCGACTAGCGGGAGGGTAAATGAGCAGTTCTTC.

Comment on this clone: At one of its ends the junction is not consistent with the germline gene, which may arise from a read error. The chain is built from TRBV7-7 and TRBJ2-5, with D maybe TRBD1 (6 bases). Germline V gives CDR1 SSHAT, CDR2 FNYEAQ (reference sequence). The CDR3 loop spans 13 amino acids. For the CDR3, the DNA is TGTGCTAGCAGCTTGGACAGACAAGAGACCCAGTACTTC. Translation gives CASSLDRQETQYF.

The rearrangement uses TRBV7-9 and TRBJ1-6, with D unclear. Germline CDR1 is SEHNR and CDR2 is FQNEAQ (reference sequence). V dropped 7 bases and J dropped 7 bases, with 11 bases sitting between them. CDR3 size: 13 residues. CDR3 sequence reads: CASTLITNSPLHF. CDR3 nucleotides: TGTGCCAGCACCCTAATCACGAATTCACCCCTCCACTTT. Variable domain in full (rest from reference TRBV7-9 and TRBJ1-6): DTGVSQNPRHKITKRGQNVTFRCDPISEHNRLYWYRQTLGQGPEFLTYFQNEAQLEKSRLLSDRFSAERPKGSFSTLEIQRTEQGDSAMYLCASTLITNSPLHFGNGTRLTVT.

The chain joins TRBV5-6 to TRBJ2-6; D gene unclear. Trimming stripped 5 bases from V and 4 bases from J, with 7 bases between. Germline CDR1 SGHDT, CDR2 YYEEEE. This CDR3 comprises 13 residues. CDR3 coding DNA: TGTGCCAGCAGTCCAAGCGGGGCCAACGTCCTGACTTTC. Its translation is CASSPSGANVLTF.

The V gene is TRBV30, the J gene TRBJ1-1; tentative D call: TRBD1 (5 bases). Deletions cut 3 bases from V and 1 base from J, with 9 bases between. CDR1 and CDR2 from the germline V gene are GTSNPN and SVGIG (reference sequence). The CDR3 spans 13 residues. CDR3 sequence reads: CAWRKTENTEAFF. Here the CDR3 DNA reads TGTGCCTGGAGGAAGACAGAGAACACTGAAGCTTTCTTT.

On this clone itself: This CDR3 is also generated by other DNA sequences in the sample. This chain uses TRBV7-3 with TRBJ2-3; 12 bases match TRBD2. CDR1 SGHTA and CDR2 FQGTGA come from the germline V gene. With V trimmed by 4 bases and J by 3 bases, 2 bases remained unmatched. The CDR3 runs 15 residues. CDR3 in DNA: TGTGCCAGCAGCTCACTAGCGGGAGGAACAGATACGCAGTATTTT. Protein: CASSSLAGGTDTQYF.

This clone was found once. The chain recombines TRBV7-8 with TRBJ2-1; 7 nucleotides line up with TRBD2. The CDR3 has 16 residues. Unmatched junction bases numbered 13, after V lost 5 bases and J lost 6 bases. Germline lookup yields CDR1 SGHVS and CDR2 FQNEAQ. DNA for the CDR3: TGTGCCAGCAGCCAAAGCCGGACTAGTGTCCGCAATGAGCAGTTCTTC. Translated, it gives CASSQSRTSVRNEQFF. The full variable domain, rest sourced from reference TRBV7-8 and TRBJ2-1, is GAGVSQSPRYKVAKRGQDVALRCDPISGHVSLFWYQQALGQGPEFLTYFQNEAQLDKSGLPSDRFFAERPEGSVSTLKIQRTQQEDSAVYLCASSQSRTSVRNEQFFGPGTRLTVL.

The chain carries TRBV18 and TRBJ1-6; TRBD1 aligns across 12 bases. After removal of 5 bases from V and 0 bases from J, the junction contained 14 bases not matched to a gene. The germline gives CDR1 KGHSH, CDR2 LQKENI. The CDR3 runs to 21 residues. The CDR3 bases are TGTGCCAGCTCAAAAACCGGGACAGGGGGCCCGCCGAGCTCCTATAATTCACCCCTCCACTTT. Its translation is CASSKTGTGGPPSSYNSPLHF.

The gene calls are TRBV11-1 and TRBJ2-7, with D possibly TRBD2 on 6 matching bases. The CDR3 runs 13 residues. Germline-derived CDR1 and CDR2 are SGHAT and FQDESV (reference sequence). V was clipped by 9 bases and J by 0 bases, with 12 bases between them. The CDR3 loop is CASSGGSSYEQYF. CDR3 DNA: TGTGCCAGTTCCGGGGGAAGCTCCTACGAGCAGTACTTC.

J is TRBJ2-1 and V is TRBV7-3, with D possibly TRBD2 on 5 matching bases. The V and J ends lost 5 bases and 6 bases respectively, with 14 bases between them. Germline V lookup: CDR1 SGHTA, CDR2 FQGTGA. CDR3 size: 14 residues. CDR3 sequence reads: CASSLLVLSNEQFF. As DNA, the CDR3 is TGTGCCAGCAGCCTACTAGTTTTATCCAATGAGCAGTTCTTC.

This clone occurred a few times. In DNA, the CDR3 is TGTGCCAGCAGCCGGGGGACTAGGTACAATGAGCAGTTCTTC. Translating it yields CASSRGTRYNEQFF. J is TRBJ2-1 and V is TRBV3-1 (or the pseudogene TRBV3-2); 8 bases match TRBD2. This CDR3 region has 14 residues. J gave up 4 bases and V 4 bases, and 3 bases lay outside the gene matches. Looked up from germline, CDR1 is LGHDT and CDR2 is YNNKEL (reference sequence).

This clone was recorded only once. The chain employs TRBV28 and TRBJ1-5; tentatively, D is TRBD1 (6 bases). The CDR3 extends over 16 amino acids. CDR1 and CDR2 from the germline V gene are MDHEN and SYDVKM. The V end lost 3 bases, the J end lost 7 bases, and 19 bases lay between the germline ends. The CDR3 DNA sequence: TGTGCCAGCAGTTTCGGAAAACAGGGCATGCGGCAGCCCCAGCATTTT. It is translated as CASSFGKQGMRQPQHF.

The rearrangement joins TRBV19 to TRBJ2-5; D not certain. Germline V CDR1 and CDR2: LNHDA, SQIVND (reference sequence). This CDR3 is built from 13 residues. V was trimmed by 4 bases and J by 2 bases, leaving 8 bases between them. The CDR3 DNA sequence: TGTGCCAGTAGTACAGACTTGCAAGAGACCCAGTACTTC. Amino acids: CASSTDLQETQYF.